Sequencing of this T cell receptor (beta chain) was carried out in a study of beta chain features in type 1 diabetes (dated by TCRdb to the late 2010s). With respect to the entire study: Mean age, gender distribution, total cell number and subset yield were not different between patients and healthy donors. A total of 85 million to 140 million sorted cells were examined across all samples, and the number of cells per subset was strongly correlated with RNA yield. In the study, recently diagnosed type 1 diabetes patients and matched healthy donors were compared on the TCRB repertoires of their sorted circulating CD4+ T cell subsets. Naive and central memory subsets were obtained from all 30 or so donors, but regulatory and stem cell-like memory subsets were isolated from only 8 patients and about 8 healthy donors.

This clone was detected only a few times. Its recognized antigen is unknown. No much larger clone exists at a distance of one base, and base qualities are not known. Overall study results and their limits: Because small numbers of individuals were included in the HLA sub-analyses, any influence of HLA type on TCRB rearrangement was left unresolved. Fewer insertions and more nucleotide deletions at VDJ recombination sites were observed in patients with type 1 diabetes, implying thymic rearrangement abnormalities. The naive, central memory and regulatory TCRB repertoires appeared to resemble one another more closely among patients than among healthy donors. Shorter templates might have been favored by PCR, but patient and control samples were amplified and corrected together, so both groups would have been affected equally by any skew. Sequencing cDNA rather than genomic DNA could over-represent highly expressing activated cells, although activation and CD3 levels did not differ between groups. In all four CD4+ subsets, TCRB CDR3 length was moderately but significantly shorter in type 1 diabetes patients.

Each donor gave one peripheral blood draw, averaging roughly 0.11 L, which was collected into heparinised tubes. Using a panel that included CD45RO, CCR7, CD25, CD127, CD95 and CD27, naive, central memory, regulatory and stem cell-like memory CD4+ T cells were sorted on a BD FACSAria II. A purity above 98% was achieved for all sorted populations. PBMCs were isolated right away by Lymphoprep density gradient centrifugation and were stained directly, without culture. So that batch effects would be minimized, each experiment stained and sorted samples in pairs, pairing one healthy donor with one patient. All of the isolated RNA was reverse transcribed with the High Capacity cDNA Reverse Transcription Kit, so expressed TCRB transcripts were sequenced. Deep immunoSEQ sequencing was performed on naive, central memory and regulatory T cell samples, with an average of around 3.5 million total reads per sample. Sorted cells were lysed in RLT buffer, and RNA was extracted using DNase-treated RNeasy Micro or Mini kits according to cell number. To prevent cross-contamination, each cell subset was processed individually, whereas patient and healthy donor samples were processed jointly. Using the immunoSEQ multiplex PCR, TCRB sequences were amplified from cDNA into 87-bp fragments spanning the CDR3 region. Amplicons were sequenced on the Illumina HiSeq platform. For the original study's pipeline: Synthetic template baselines were used to correct PCR bias computationally, reads within Hamming distance 2 were collapsed, and singletons that could not be merged were discarded. Reads were aligned against IMGT to assign V, D and J genes, CDR3 length and insertions or deletions at six rearrangement sites. Clonotype counts were normalized to sorted cell number within each subset before computing true diversity and Gini coefficients with the tcR R package. Repertoire sharing was quantified using the overlap coefficient calculated on TCRB nucleotide sequences. As a proxy for the pre-selection repertoire, out-of-frame TCRB sequences from naive cells were analyzed. TCRdb stores this immuneACCESS table with in-frame sequences only. Part of the clones is absent; in the studies checked, under half of the shortfall reflects unresolved V genes, and no reason is known for the rest. Clone size and the V and J calls come from that table; the DNA yielded D and trimming. For this sample the table gives 250,000 to 350,000 clones, of which roughly 11% were detected only once. Of the sample, about 0.015% falls within the top ten clones.

Sequenced input: naive CD4+ T cells from blood. The cell subset or site label of this sample denotes: true naive CD4+ T cells. The receptor was isolated from a woman younger than 45 in good health.

The nucleotide sequence is given as TGTGCCAGCAGCTATCGGACTAGCGGGAGCTATAATGAGCAGTTCTTC. Its protein product is CASSYRTSGSYNEQFF. The rearrangement combines TRBV27 with TRBJ2-1; 13 nucleotides in the junction match TRBD2. CDR1 and CDR2 are drawn from the germline V gene (reference sequence): MNHEY, SMNVEV. V loses 6 bases at its end and J loses 7 bases; junction bases beyond the gene matches: 9. Its CDR3 holds 16 amino acids, cysteine through phenylalanine. The sequence is cut down to CDR3 DNA, 48 bases in frame from base 1.